This T cell receptor (beta chain) was observed in a study of blood T cell repertoires in COVID-19. Turning to the study itself: Samples taken during acute and convalescent COVID-19 were collected in the United States, Italy and Spain. T cells, B-cell-depleted T cells, or PBMCs provided the cDNA or gDNA that served as material.

There are a few counts of this clone. Per the germline V gene, CDR1 is SEHNR and CDR2 is FQNEAQ (reference sequence). This CDR3 is built from 13 residues. J gave up 12 bases and V 5 bases, and 11 bases lay outside the gene matches. As processed by the authors: Reference gene primer amplification yielded estimated nucleated cell counts. Repertoires were generated with immunoSEQ multiplex PCR, while TCRdb's copy carries only in-frame clones and drops some. V, J and clone size were drawn from that table, and D and trimming were deduced from the DNA. The data show 90,000 to 130,000 clones, 75% to 90% seen once.

Sequencing input: peripheral blood. The rearrangement links TRBV7-9 to TRBJ2-7; TRBD1 matches 9 bases. The sequence was obtained from a man aged 65 to 79 with acute or convalescent COVID-19. The CDR3 region has the DNA TGTGCCAGCAGCCATGATAGTCGGACAGGGGCGTACTTC. This encodes CASSHDSRTGAYF.